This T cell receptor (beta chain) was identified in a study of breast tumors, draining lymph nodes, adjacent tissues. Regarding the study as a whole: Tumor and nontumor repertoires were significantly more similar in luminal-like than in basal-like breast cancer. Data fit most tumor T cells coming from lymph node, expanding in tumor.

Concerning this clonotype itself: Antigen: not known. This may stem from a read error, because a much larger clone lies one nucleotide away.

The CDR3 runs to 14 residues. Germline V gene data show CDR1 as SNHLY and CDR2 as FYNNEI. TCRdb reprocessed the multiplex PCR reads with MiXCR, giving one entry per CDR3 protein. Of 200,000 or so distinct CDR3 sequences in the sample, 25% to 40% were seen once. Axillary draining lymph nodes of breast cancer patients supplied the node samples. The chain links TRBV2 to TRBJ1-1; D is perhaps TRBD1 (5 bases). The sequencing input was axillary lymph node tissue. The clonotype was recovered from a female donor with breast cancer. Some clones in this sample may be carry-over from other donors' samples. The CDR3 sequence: CASRHTQVNAEAFF. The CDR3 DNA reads TGTGCCAGCAGGCACACACAGGTGAACGCTGAAGCTTTCTTT.